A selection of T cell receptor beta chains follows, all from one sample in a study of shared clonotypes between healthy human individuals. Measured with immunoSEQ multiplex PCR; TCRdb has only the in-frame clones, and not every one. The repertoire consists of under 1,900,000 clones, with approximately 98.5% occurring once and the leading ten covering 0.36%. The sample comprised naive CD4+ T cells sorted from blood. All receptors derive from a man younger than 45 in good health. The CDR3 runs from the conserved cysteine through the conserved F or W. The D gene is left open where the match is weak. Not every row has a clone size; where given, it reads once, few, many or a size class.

CDR3 DNA: TGCGCCAGCAGCCATCCGGGACAGGGGTCCTACGAGCAGTACTTC; CDR3 protein: CASSHPGQGSYEQYF; V gene: TRBV4-1; clone size: -; CDR3 length: 15; J gene: TRBJ2-7; D gene: TRBD1
CDR3 DNA: TGTGCCAGCAGCCCGATAGCGGGATGGAGCAACAATGAGCAGTTCTTC; CDR3 protein: CASSPIAGWSNNEQFF; V gene: TRBV14; clone size: -; CDR3 length: 16; J gene: TRBJ2-1; D gene: TRBD2
CDR3 DNA: TGTGCCAGCAGCTTTTTAGGGGGGAGGGCCAAAAACATTCAGTACTTC; CDR3 protein: CASSFLGGRAKNIQYF; V gene: TRBV5-4; clone size: -; CDR3 length: 16; J gene: TRBJ2-4; D gene: -
CDR3 DNA: TGTGCCAGCAGTTTAAAGGACAGGGGCGCCAAAAACATTCAGTACTTC; CDR3 protein: CASSLKDRGAKNIQYF; V gene: TRBV28; clone size: -; CDR3 length: 16; J gene: TRBJ2-4; D gene: TRBD1
CDR3 DNA: TGTGCCAGCAGCCAGGGGACGGCTACTTCCTACGAGCAGTACTTC; CDR3 protein: CASSQGTATSYEQYF; V gene: TRBV5-4; clone size: -; CDR3 length: 15; J gene: TRBJ2-7; D gene: -
CDR3 DNA: TGTGCCAGCAGCTTGGCGGCACCTAACTATGGCTACACCTTC; CDR3 protein: CASSLAAPNYGYTF; V gene: TRBV5-4; clone size: once; CDR3 length: 14; J gene: TRBJ1-2; D gene: -
CDR3 DNA: TGCGCCAGCAGCCATCCCGCCAGCCAAGAGACCCAGTACTTC; CDR3 protein: CASSHPASQETQYF; V gene: TRBV5-1; clone size: once; CDR3 length: 14; J gene: TRBJ2-5; D gene: -
CDR3 DNA: TGTGCCAGCAGCCATTCAGGGACGAGGGGGTATGGCTACACCTTC; CDR3 protein: CASSHSGTRGYGYTF; V gene: TRBV14; clone size: once; CDR3 length: 15; J gene: TRBJ1-2; D gene: -
CDR3 DNA: TGTGCCAGCAGCGACAGACTAGCGGGAGGACGTACCGGGGAGCTGTTTTTT; CDR3 protein: CASSDRLAGGRTGELFF; V gene: TRBV11-2; clone size: -; CDR3 length: 17; J gene: TRBJ2-2; D gene: TRBD2
CDR3 DNA: TGTGCCAGCAGCTCAGGACTAAACACAGATACGCAGTATTTT; CDR3 protein: CASSSGLNTDTQYF; V gene: TRBV7-7; clone size: -; CDR3 length: 14; J gene: TRBJ2-3; D gene: -
CDR3 DNA: TGTGCCAGCAGCCCAGGGTGGGACAGGGGTTCTGCCGGGTACGAGCAGTACTTC; CDR3 protein: CASSPGWDRGSAGYEQYF; V gene: TRBV7-2; clone size: -; CDR3 length: 18; J gene: TRBJ2-7; D gene: TRBD1
CDR3 DNA: TGCGCCACCGGATTACCTTACGACACCGGGGAGCTGTTTTTT; CDR3 protein: CATGLPYDTGELFF; V gene: TRBV4-1; clone size: -; CDR3 length: 14; J gene: TRBJ2-2; D gene: -
CDR3 DNA: TGCGCCAGCAGCCCGGACAGGCCCCTAGAGACCCAGTACTTC; CDR3 protein: CASSPDRPLETQYF; V gene: TRBV5-1; clone size: -; CDR3 length: 14; J gene: TRBJ2-5; D gene: TRBD1
CDR3 DNA: TGCGCCAGCAGCTTGATTTCACGTCAGGGGGGCAAAAACATTCAGTACTTC; CDR3 protein: CASSLISRQGGKNIQYF; V gene: TRBV5-1; clone size: -; CDR3 length: 17; J gene: TRBJ2-4; D gene: -
CDR3 DNA: TGTGCCAGCAGCTCAGAACAGGGGGCTAAAACTTTCTTT; CDR3 protein: CASSSEQGAKTFF; V gene: TRBV7-9; clone size: -; CDR3 length: 13; J gene: TRBJ1-1; D gene: TRBD1
CDR3 DNA: TGTGCCAGCAGCGTAGCATTCTCTAGGGCGATCACAGATACGCAGTATTTT; CDR3 protein: CASSVAFSRAITDTQYF; V gene: TRBV9; clone size: -; CDR3 length: 17; J gene: TRBJ2-3; D gene: -
CDR3 DNA: TGTGCCAGCAGCATTGGACAGGTCCAAGAGACCCAGTACTTC; CDR3 protein: CASSIGQVQETQYF; V gene: TRBV5-4; clone size: -; CDR3 length: 14; J gene: TRBJ2-5; D gene: TRBD1